This TCR beta chain was profiled in a study of T cells after yellow fever vaccination. Study overall: Preparation of the low-cell-number fractions used SMART-Seq v4 Ultra Low Input.

The CDR3 has 14 amino acids. V lost 5 bases and J 2 bases, leaving 11 bases between the germline ends. The germline CDR1 and CDR2 sequences are SGHRS and YFSETQ. Study-level findings and limits: Repertoires sorted by FACS could include abundant clonotypes that are contaminants from the bulk population. Only a small proportion of the clonotypes turned up in both the CD4 and the CD8 compartments, likely arising from convergent recombination.

The study made its TCR cDNA through 5'RACE template switching. That step introduced a universal primer site along with UMIs. One entry per CDR3 protein results from TCRdb running MiXCR on the 5' RACE reads. The sample shows roughly 120,000 distinct CDR3 sequences, about 7% of them seen only once. This clonotype has a count of ten or more. Its target is not known. This specimen consisted of CD4+ T cells sorted from PBMCs, obtained 9 to 10 days after the first yellow fever vaccination. This sequence joins TRBV5-1 and TRBJ1-5; D is unresolved. This clonotype was obtained from a man between 18 and 29 years old who received the YFV17D yellow fever vaccine. The CDR3 sequence: CASSQGWGNQPQHF. CDR3 in DNA: TGCGCCAGCAGTCAAGGTTGGGGCAATCAGCCCCAGCATTTT.